One sample yielded the 16 T cell receptor beta chains listed below, sequenced in a study of blood T cells in healthy people across ages. A second PCR, run for about 6 to 11 cycles, used a sample-barcoded 5' primer plus a J-beta primer mix. Via MiXCR, TCRdb re-called the 5' RACE reads, giving one row per CDR3 protein. The profile covers approximately 580,000 distinct CDR3 sequences, with around 24% appearing a single time and 7.5% to 9% taken by the ten largest. This sample also appeared in a second study, on T cells of mothers and their children.

The source material was blood. These receptors all come from a boy between 10 and 17 years old in good health.

This clonotype has a handful of counts. The V gene is TRBV28, the J gene TRBJ1-1; D remains unclear. V lost 2 bases and J lost 10, with 8 bases in between. This CDR3 region has 11 residues. From germline, CDR1 is MDHEN and CDR2 SYDVKM. Written as DNA, the CDR3 is TGTGCCAGCAGTTTAGGAGGTTCAGCTTTCTTT. Translating gives CASSLGGSAFF.

CDR3 protein: CATSRGPGRVLGETQYF. For the CDR3, the DNA is TGTGCCACCAGCAGAGGTCCTGGCAGGGTGTTAGGCGAGACCCAGTACTTC. The J gene is TRBJ2-5, the V gene TRBV15; a weak D match, TRBD1 (5 bases). Germline V gene sequence: CDR1 LNHNV, CDR2 YYDKDF (reference sequence). The CDR3 totals 17 residues. Trimming took off 1 base at V and 5 bases at J, with 20 bases between the two ends.

This rearrangement joins TRBV29-1 to TRBJ1-1; 9 bases match TRBD1. With V trimmed by 5 bases and J by 3 bases, 4 bases remained unmatched. There are 13 residues in the CDR3. Germline V gene data show CDR1 as SQVTM and CDR2 as ANQGSEA. The CDR3 reads CSVCTGGHTEAFF. The CDR3 DNA is TGCAGCGTTTGCACAGGGGGCCACACTGAAGCTTTCTTT.

This clonotype has just one count. The CDR3 loop reads CSARDVRNLLYEQYF. The CDR3 DNA is TGCAGTGCTAGAGATGTCAGGAACTTACTATACGAGCAGTACTTC. The chain has TRBV20-1 and TRBJ2-5, with no clear D. The J call may not be correct, given that the DNA end is closer to TRBJ2-7. The CDR3 is 15 residues long. Germline V CDR1 and CDR2: DFQATT, SNEGSKA (reference sequence).

The sample holds a few counts of this clonotype. CDR3 nucleotide sequence: TGTGCCAGCAGCTTACGGCAGGGTAATCAGCCCCAGCATTTT. Translation gives CASSLRQGNQPQHF. J is TRBJ1-5 and V is TRBV7-2, with D perhaps matching TRBD1 (5 bases). Germline V gene lookup returns CDR1 SGHTA and CDR2 FQGNSA. The CDR3 sequence is 14 residues long. The V gene lost 2 bases and the J gene lost 4 bases, with 9 bases spanning the gap. Full variable domain (missing parts from reference TRBV7-2 and TRBJ1-5): GAGVSQSPSNKVTEKGKDVELRCDPISGHTALYWYRQSLGQGLEFLIYFQGNSAPDKSGLPSDRFSAERTGGSVSTLTIQRTQQEDSAVYLCASSLRQGNQPQHFGDGTRLSIL.

Only a few counts were recorded for this clonotype. The chain is built from TRBV3-1 and TRBJ1-1, with D possibly TRBD1 on 5 matching bases. Trimming left V 1 base short and J 4 bases short, with 13 bases between. The germline V gene encodes CDR1 LGHDT and CDR2 YNNKEL (reference sequence). The CDR3 is made up of 15 amino acids. The CDR3 protein is CASSQVSGTVTEAFF. The CDR3 nucleotides read TGTGCCAGCAGCCAAGTCTCCGGGACGGTCACTGAAGCTTTCTTT.

This chain links TRBV4-3 with TRBJ2-7; possible D gene TRBD1, 5 bases. V was trimmed by 0 bases and J by 2 bases, leaving 8 bases between them. Germline CDR1 reads LGHNA; CDR2 reads YSLEER. The CDR3 is 14 residues long. CDR3 sequence reads: CASSQDQGPYEQYF. The CDR3 DNA reads TGCGCCAGCAGCCAAGATCAGGGTCCCTACGAGCAGTACTTC.

This clonotype turned up a few times. The chain has TRBV6-6 and TRBJ1-4, with D maybe TRBD1 (5 bases). The length of the CDR3 is 14 residues. Germline-derived CDR1 and CDR2 are MNHNY and SVGAGI (reference sequence). Trimming removed 10 bases at V and 5 bases at J, with 17 bases between. The CDR3 bases are TGTGCCACCACTGACGGGACGGTGAATGAAAAACTGTTTTTT. Its protein product is CATTDGTVNEKLFF.

The V gene is TRBV15, the J gene TRBJ2-7, with D hard to call. CDR1 LNHNV and CDR2 YYDKDF come from the germline V gene (reference sequence). This CDR3 is built from 16 residues. Trimming removed 4 bases from V and 3 bases from J, with 19 bases in between. The CDR3 reads CATSNLGSGRVYEQYF. The DNA for the CDR3 is TGTGCCACCAGCAACCTAGGTTCAGGACGCGTCTACGAGCAGTACTTC.

V and J are TRBV4-3 and TRBJ1-1; D may be TRBD1 (5 bases). The CDR3 is 15 residues long. Trimming stripped 2 bases from V and 7 bases from J, with 17 bases between. Germline assignment: CDR1 LGHNA and CDR2 YSLEER. CDR3 in DNA: TGCGCCAGCAGCCAAAGGGCCCTAGGAGGGGATGAAGCTTTCTTT. Its protein product is CASSQRALGGDEAFF.

This chain uses TRBV29-1 with TRBJ2-7, with a weak D call TRBD1 (6 bases). Germline CDR1 is SQVTM and CDR2 is ANQGSEA. The length of the CDR3 is 13 residues. V was trimmed by 4 bases and J by 2 bases, leaving 12 bases between them. The CDR3 region has the DNA TGCAGCGTTGCCGGGACACTTCCCTACGAGCAGTACTTC. Residues: CSVAGTLPYEQYF.

The rearrangement joins TRBV5-1 to TRBJ1-2; a possible D gene is TRBD1 (5 bases). The CDR3 spans 13 residues. CDR1 and CDR2 from the germline V gene are SGHRS and YFSETQ. The germline V and J ends were trimmed by 0 bases and 3 bases, with 6 bases remaining between them. This CDR3 reads CASSLGQHYGYTF. Written as DNA, the CDR3 is TGCGCCAGCAGCTTGGGACAGCACTATGGCTACACCTTC.

There are many counts of this clonotype. V gene TRBV18 combines with J gene TRBJ2-1; TRBD2 aligns across 8 bases. After removal of 2 bases from V and 0 bases from J, the junction contained 0 bases not matched to a gene. The CDR3 has 15 amino acids. Germline CDR1 KGHSH, CDR2 LQKENI. DNA for the CDR3: TGTGCCAGCTCACCAGGGACTAGCTCCTACAATGAGCAGTTCTTC. Residues: CASSPGTSSYNEQFF.

This clonotype was seen ten or more times. The chain links TRBV28 to TRBJ2-7, with 7 bases matching TRBD1. With V trimmed by 5 bases and J by 0 bases, 4 bases remained unmatched. The CDR3 loop spans 14 amino acids. CDR1 and CDR2 (germline): MDHEN, SYDVKM. In DNA form, the CDR3 reads TGTGCCAGCAGTCCACAGGGGAGCTCCTACGAGCAGTACTTC. This translates into CASSPQGSSYEQYF. The entire variable domain, with the rest obtained from reference TRBV28 and TRBJ2-7, is as follows: DVKVTQSSRYLVKRTGEKVFLECVQDMDHENMFWYRQDPGLGLRLIYFSYDVKMKEKGDIPEGYSVSREKKERFSLILESASTNQTSMYLCASSPQGSSYEQYFGPGTRLTVT.

The gene calls are TRBV25-1 and TRBJ2-5; perhaps TRBD1 as D (5 bases). The DNA matches TRBJ2-7 better at its end, which makes the J call doubtful. Germline V gives CDR1 MGHDK, CDR2 SYGVNS. This CDR3 contains 14 residues. DNA for the CDR3: TGTGCCAGCATCGTAGGGGCAGTACCTCCCGAGCAGTACTTC. Its translation: CASIVGAVPPEQYF.

This clonotype appeared a few times. J is TRBJ2-1 and V is TRBV30; TRBD1 is a possible D gene (6 bases). Germline CDR1 reads GTSNPN; CDR2 reads SVGIG (reference sequence). The V and J ends lost 5 bases and 0 bases respectively, with 14 bases between them. CDR3 length: 15 amino acids. CDR3 in amino acids: CAWAKGVGSYNEQFF. The CDR3 DNA follows: TGTGCCTGGGCGAAGGGGGTAGGCTCCTACAATGAGCAGTTCTTC.